The clone carrying this T cell receptor beta chain was detected only a few times. Per the authors' pipeline: Cell counts per sample came from amplifying reference gene primers. The repertoire was sequenced with immunoSEQ multiplex PCR; TCRdb's copy has only in-frame clones and lacks some. The D gene and trimming were derived from the DNA, and the V and J assignments and clone size from that table. The repertoire has some 380,000 clones, roughly 86% of them found once; the top ten carry around 1.9%. This specimen comes from a study of blood T cell repertoires in COVID-19. Whole-study context: Sources were T cells, B-cell-depleted T cells, or PBMCs; the material itself was cDNA or gDNA.

The germline V and J ends were trimmed by 6 bases and 4 bases, with 13 bases remaining between them. Germline loops: CDR1 MNHEY, CDR2 SVGAGI. CDR3 size: 14 residues. Clinical histories supplied by participants themselves formed the basis of cohort assignment. This TCR came from a woman aged 40 to 50 with acute COVID-19. Source material: PBMCs or T cells enriched from blood (not recorded which). The chain recombines TRBV6-5 with TRBJ1-3; D call uncertain. The CDR3 protein is CASRYRETGNTIYF. CDR3 nucleotides: TGTGCCAGCAGATACCGGGAGACAGGAAACACCATATATTTT.